This TCR beta chain was retrieved from a study of shared clonotypes between healthy human individuals. Germline V CDR1 and CDR2: MGHDK, SYGVNS. The length of the CDR3 is 13 residues. Trimming removed 9 bases from V and 0 bases from J; junction bases left unmatched: 0. Points from the study as a whole: Limited genetic and exposure-history diversity came from having few donors. Non-shared clonotypes showed lower generation probabilities than clonotypes common to all four donors.

Comments on this clone: As yet, its antigen is unknown.

Sequencing was performed with immunoSEQ multiplex PCR; in TCRdb, only in-frame clones are kept and a portion is missing. The table lists around 350,000 clones, roughly 80% of them singletons. Splitting the CD4+ cells yielded a CD45RA+ naive subset and a CD45RA-negative memory subset. The chain is built from TRBV25-1 and TRBJ2-1; 9 bases align to TRBD2. This TCR was sampled from a man aged 25 to 40 in good health. Sequenced input: memory CD4+ T cells sorted from blood. As for subset: CD45RA-negative fraction. The CDR3 sequence: CASSGSSYNEQFF. As DNA, the CDR3 is TGTGCCAGTAGCGGGAGCTCCTACAATGAGCAGTTCTTC.